The entry below gives a single T cell receptor (beta chain) sequence along with its context. The sample originates from a study of blood T cell repertoires in COVID-19. Original methodology: Nucleated cell counts were estimated from reference gene primer amplification. Generated by immunoSEQ multiplex PCR, the TCRdb table keeps only in-frame clones and is missing some. That table supplies the V and J calls and clone size; D and trimming were determined from the DNA. The table lists around 94,000 clones, approximately 84% of them singletons. Germline values: CDR1 SGHNT, CDR2 YYREEE (reference sequence). CDR3 size: 16 residues. The ends lost 4 bases at V and 3 bases at J; junction bases unmatched: 9.

What was sequenced was peripheral blood. The clonotype was recovered from a man between 35 and 55 years old with active or convalescent COVID-19. This chain connects TRBV5-4 to TRBJ1-4, with 7 bases matching TRBD1. The CDR3: CASSRQGVGANEKLFF. As DNA, the CDR3 is TGTGCCAGCAGCCGACAGGGAGTCGGCGCTAATGAAAAACTGTTTTTT. Complete variable domain (other parts from reference TRBV5-4 and TRBJ1-4): ETGVTQSPTHLIKTRGQQVTLRCSSQSGHNTVSWYQQALGQGPQFIFQYYREEENGRGNFPPRFSGLQFPNYSSELNVNALELDDSALYLCASSRQGVGANEKLFFGSGTQLSVL.